The 10 T cell receptor beta chains below were found in one sample sequenced in a study of PD-L1 blockade in urothelial cancer. Time point in this sample: peripheral blood 6 weeks after treatment start. Clones were read by immunoSEQ multiplex PCR, and TCRdb kept only the in-frame ones, dropping some. The table lists about 51,000 clones, approximately 90% of them singletons. This specimen was PBMCs, taken around atezolizumab (anti-PD-L1) treatment. The receptors originated from a man in his fifties or sixties with urothelial cancer.

The chain uses TRBV11-2 and TRBJ1-1; D might be TRBD1 (5 bases). Trimming removed 1 base at V and 5 bases at J, with 14 bases between. The length of the CDR3 is 15 residues. Germline V CDR1 and CDR2: SGHAT, FQNNGV. The CDR3 is CASSLVSGLGTEAFF. CDR3 DNA: TGTGCCAGCAGCTTAGTCTCAGGGCTTGGGACTGAAGCTTTCTTT.

J is TRBJ2-1 and V is TRBV28; perhaps TRBD1 as D (5 bases). Trimming left V 3 bases short and J 4 bases short, with 10 bases between. Germline CDR1 reads MDHEN; CDR2 reads SYDVKM. The CDR3 loop spans 14 amino acids. DNA for the CDR3: TGTGCCAGCAGTTTGTCTGGGGCATACAATGAGCAGTTCTTC. Protein sequence: CASSLSGAYNEQFF.

Only one count was recorded for this clone. The J gene is TRBJ2-1, the V gene TRBV28, with D possibly matching TRBD1 (5 bases). CDR3 length: 11 residues. The germline V gene has CDR1 MDHEN and CDR2 SYDVKM. The CDR3 nucleotides read TGTGCGTCAGGGATCTACAATGAGCAGTTCTTC. This gives the protein CASGIYNEQFF.

The chain combines TRBV29-1 with TRBJ2-3; 9 nucleotides match TRBD1. Per the germline V gene, CDR1 is SQVTM and CDR2 is ANQGSEA. This CDR3 contains 12 residues. The trim removed 6 bases at V and 3 bases at J, leaving 1 base unmatched. The CDR3 reads CSVDRGTDTQYF. The CDR3 DNA follows: TGCAGCGTGGACAGGGGAACAGATACGCAGTATTTT.

V usage is TRBV18 and J usage is TRBJ1-5; no reliable D call. The CDR3 totals 14 residues. V lost 3 bases, J lost 5 bases, and 11 bases lay in between. Germline CDR1 reads KGHSH; CDR2 reads LQKENI. The CDR3 coding sequence is TGTGCCAGCTCACCTTTCGGGGAGGATCAGCCCCAGCATTTT. This gives the protein CASSPFGEDQPQHF.

The chain joins TRBV7-2 to TRBJ1-2; 8 bases map to TRBD1. Germline CDR1 is SGHTA and CDR2 is FQGNSA. The ends lost 4 bases at V and 5 bases at J; junction bases unmatched: 12. The CDR3 is made up of 16 amino acids. The CDR3 sequence: CASSSRGGDRTYGYTF. In nucleotides, the CDR3 is TGTGCCAGCAGCTCAAGGGGGGGGGACAGGACGTATGGCTACACCTTC.

This sequence joins TRBV5-1 and TRBJ1-1, with a weak D call TRBD1 (6 bases). This CDR3 is built from 16 residues. Germline V lookup: CDR1 SGHRS, CDR2 YFSETQ. V dropped 0 bases and J dropped 1 base, with 13 bases sitting between them. CDR3 sequence: CASSLADDRKNTEAFF. The CDR3, as DNA: TGCGCCAGCAGCTTGGCCGACGACAGGAAGAACACTGAAGCTTTCTTT.

The chain carries TRBV2 and TRBJ2-1; 7 bases are a match to TRBD2. Germline trimming cut 4 bases from V and 7 bases from J; bases unmatched to any gene: 7. There are 14 residues in the CDR3. Germline assignment: CDR1 SNHLY and CDR2 FYNNEI. The CDR3 reads CASSAAGETNEQFF. CDR3 bases: TGTGCCAGCAGTGCGGCGGGAGAAACAAATGAGCAGTTCTTC.

This clone was counted once. The chain joins TRBV6-5 to TRBJ2-7; 14 bases align to TRBD2. V lost 5 bases, J lost 4 bases, and 1 base stayed unmatched. The length of the CDR3 is 14 residues. CDR1 is MNHEY, CDR2 SVGAGI, per germline. The CDR3 nucleotides read TGTGCCAGCAGTCGGACTAGCGGGAGGTACGAGCAGTACTTC. Its translation: CASSRTSGRYEQYF.

This chain links TRBV5-1 with TRBJ2-5; D is possibly TRBD1 (5 bases). The V end lost 0 bases, the J end lost 1 base, and 7 bases lay between the germline ends. This CDR3 is 14 amino acids long. CDR1 SGHRS and CDR2 YFSETQ come from the germline V gene. CDR3 coding DNA: TGCGCCAGCAGCTTGGGACAGATCCAAGAGACCCAGTACTTC. Protein product: CASSLGQIQETQYF. Complete variable domain (other parts from reference TRBV5-1 and TRBJ2-5): KAGVTQTPRYLIKTRGQQVTLSCSPISGHRSVSWYQQTPGQGLQFLFEYFSETQRNKGNFPGRFSGRQFSNSRSEMNVSTLELGDSALYLCASSLGQIQETQYFGPGTRLLVL.